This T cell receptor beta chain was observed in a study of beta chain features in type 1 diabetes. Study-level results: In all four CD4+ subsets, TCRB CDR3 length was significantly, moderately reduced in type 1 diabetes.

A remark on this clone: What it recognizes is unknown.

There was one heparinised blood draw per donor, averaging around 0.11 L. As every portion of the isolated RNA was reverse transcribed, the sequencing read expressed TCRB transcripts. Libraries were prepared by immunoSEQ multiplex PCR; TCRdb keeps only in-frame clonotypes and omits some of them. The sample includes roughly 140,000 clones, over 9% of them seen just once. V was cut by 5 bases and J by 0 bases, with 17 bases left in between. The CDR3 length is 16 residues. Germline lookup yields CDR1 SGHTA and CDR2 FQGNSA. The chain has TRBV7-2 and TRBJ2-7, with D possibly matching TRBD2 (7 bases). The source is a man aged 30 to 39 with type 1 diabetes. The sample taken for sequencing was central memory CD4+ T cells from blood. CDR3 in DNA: TGTGCCAGCAGCCACCGGGGCGGGGGCAGCTCCTACGAGCAGTACTTC. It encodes CASSHRGGGSSYEQYF.